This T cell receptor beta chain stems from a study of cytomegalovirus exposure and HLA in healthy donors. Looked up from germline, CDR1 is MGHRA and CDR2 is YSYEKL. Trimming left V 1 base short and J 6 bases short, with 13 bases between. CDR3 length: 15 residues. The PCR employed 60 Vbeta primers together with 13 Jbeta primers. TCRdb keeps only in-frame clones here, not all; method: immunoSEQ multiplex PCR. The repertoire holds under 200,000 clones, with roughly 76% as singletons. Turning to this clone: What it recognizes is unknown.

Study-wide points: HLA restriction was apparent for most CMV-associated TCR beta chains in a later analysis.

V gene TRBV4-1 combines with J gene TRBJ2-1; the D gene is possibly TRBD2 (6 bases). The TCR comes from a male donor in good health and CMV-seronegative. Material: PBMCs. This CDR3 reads CASSQGAGSVNEQFF. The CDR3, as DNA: TGCGCCAGCAGCCAAGGGGCGGGGTCCGTCAATGAGCAGTTCTTC.